In its sample, the clone carrying this T cell receptor (beta chain) was seen many times. Its antigen is unknown. According to the study, TCR beta libraries were built with iRepertoire HTBI primers and CDR3-region Arm-PCR. TCRdb reprocessed the multiplex PCR reads via MiXCR and lists one record per CDR3 protein. The profile shows 530,000 or so distinct CDR3 sequences, 15% to 20% of them singletons. The data were taken from a study of regulatory T cells in long-lasting Graves disease. Background on the study: Graves' patients who were just diagnosed had used antithyroid drugs for under 3 months. General study points: Persistent disease preferred TRBV28, TRBJ1-2 and TRBJ2-5; new disease, TRBV20-1 and TRBJ2-1. Study was limited to peripheral blood, excluding thyroid tissue.

Germline V gene data show CDR1 as ENHRY and CDR2 as SYGVKD. Trimming pared 7 bases from V and 8 bases from J, leaving 20 bases between. The CDR3 totals 14 residues. Time point meaning: newly diagnosed GD, antithyroid drugs for less than 3 months. PBMCs were the source of the RNA used for TCR sequencing. The sample was also linked to a second study, of T cells in Graves' hyperthyroidism and ophthalmopathy. That investigation notes: When the TCR CDR3 underwent first-round RT-PCR, the HTBI primer set was used.

The sample here was peripheral blood mononuclear cells (PBMCs), taken at new diagnosis, from a patient treated with antithyroid drugs. The clonotype was recovered from a man younger than 35 with Graves disease. The chain employs TRBV10-3 and TRBJ1-2; tentative D call: TRBD1 (5 bases). The CDR3 is CAITPGRLEGGYTF. Written as DNA, the CDR3 is TGTGCCATCACCCCAGGACGGCTCGAGGGGGGCTACACCTTC.